This T cell receptor (beta chain) was captured in a study of multiple sclerosis patients with progressive multifocal leukoencephalopathy. The table came from immunoSEQ multiplex PCR; TCRdb's copy has only in-frame clones and leaves some out. This sample carries under 30,000 clones, less than 95% of them seen once, and the ten largest clones take around 2%. Time point described: around eleven months of natalizumab therapy. The CDR3 has 14 residues. The V gene lost 7 bases and the J gene lost 4 bases, with 14 bases spanning the gap. The germline V gene encodes CDR1 SGHTA and CDR2 FQGNSA. This TCR derives from a man aged 25 to 40 with multiple sclerosis. This specimen consisted of PBMCs, obtained from a patient treated with natalizumab. The chain carries TRBV7-2 and TRBJ2-1; D may be TRBD1 or TRBD2 (6 bases each). The CDR3 loop is CASNGGTQYNEQFF. CDR3 sequence (DNA): TGTGCCAGCAATGGGGGGACACAGTACAATGAGCAGTTCTTC.